A single T cell receptor beta chain is shown here with its context. The record originates from a study of T cell responses to AZD1222 COVID-19 vaccine. Data came from immunoSEQ multiplex PCR; TCRdb stores just in-frame clones and leaves some out. The sample yields roughly 140,000 clones, around 90% seen once. Germline-derived CDR1 and CDR2 are GTSNPN and SVGIG (reference sequence). CDR3 size: 11 residues. Trimming pared 2 bases from V and 12 bases from J, leaving 13 bases between. The chain couples TRBV30 to TRBJ1-1; tentative D call: TRBD1 (6 bases). Sequences were derived from peripheral blood, sampled 28 days after the second AZD1222 dose. The origin of this receptor is an adult who received the AZD1222 COVID-19 vaccine. The CDR3 here is CAWSLEQGPFF. CDR3 nucleotide sequence: TGTGCCTGGAGTTTGGAACAGGGACCTTTCTTT.